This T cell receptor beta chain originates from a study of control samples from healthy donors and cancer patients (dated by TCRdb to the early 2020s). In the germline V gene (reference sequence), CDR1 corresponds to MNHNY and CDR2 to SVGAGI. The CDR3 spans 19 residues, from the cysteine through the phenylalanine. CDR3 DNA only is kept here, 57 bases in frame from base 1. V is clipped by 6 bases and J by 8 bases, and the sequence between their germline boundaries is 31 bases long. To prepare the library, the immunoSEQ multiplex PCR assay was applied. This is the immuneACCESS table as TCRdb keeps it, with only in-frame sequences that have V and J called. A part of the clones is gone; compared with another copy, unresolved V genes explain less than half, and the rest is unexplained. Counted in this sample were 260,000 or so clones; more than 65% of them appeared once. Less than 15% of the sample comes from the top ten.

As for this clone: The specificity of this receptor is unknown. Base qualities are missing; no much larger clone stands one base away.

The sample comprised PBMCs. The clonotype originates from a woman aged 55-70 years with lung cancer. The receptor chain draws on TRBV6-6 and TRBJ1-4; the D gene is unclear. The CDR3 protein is CASSSTTSLLRQRREKLFF. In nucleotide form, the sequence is TGTGCCAGCAGCTCCACTACGAGCCTCCTTAGACAACGCAGGGAAAAACTGTTTTTT.